This is a list of T cell receptor beta chains from one sample in a study of CD8+CD57+ T cells in acquired aplastic anemia. TCRdb passed the reads through MiXCR, listing each CDR3 protein once. This repertoire shows hundreds of thousands of distinct CDR3 sequences, about a third found once; its top ten account for around 0.82%. Sequences were obtained from sorted CD4+, CD8+, or CD8+CD57+ T cells (not recorded which) from PBMCs. The origin of the receptors is a human donor with aplastic anemia. Each CDR3 is given with its conserved first and last residue. The D gene is left open where the match is weak. Clone size is shown for a subset of rows, as once, few, many or a class of expanded clone.

many	TRBD1	TRBV20-1	TRBJ1-1	CSARGTGDTEAFF	TGCAGTGCTAGAGGGACAGGGGACACTGAAGCTTTCTTT
few	TRBD1	TRBV30	TRBJ1-2	CAWSSTGGRNYGYTF	TGTGCCTGGAGTTCGACAGGGGGCAGAAACTATGGCTACACCTTC
.	.	TRBV24-1	TRBJ1-2	CATSDVTGQGYGYTF	TGTGCCACCAGTGACGTTACAGGGCAGGGCTATGGCTACACCTTC
many	.	TRBV10-3	TRBJ1-1	CAIRKGQNTEAFF	TGTGCCATCAGGAAGGGACAGAACACTGAAGCTTTCTTT
many	TRBD1	TRBV12-3/TRBV12-4	TRBJ1-6	CASSLVGQGSSPLHF	TGTGCCAGCAGTTTAGTGGGACAGGGGTCGTCCCCCCTCCACTTT
few	.	TRBV19	TRBJ2-1	CASRPKKGYEQFF	TGTGCCAGTAGACCCAAAAAAGGGTATGAGCAGTTCTTC
few	TRBD1	TRBV4-1	TRBJ1-1	CASSQGQGVFEAFF	TGCGCCAGCAGCCAAGGCCAGGGGGTTTTTGAAGCTTTCTTT
many	.	TRBV25-1	TRBJ1-4	CASSDPSSGTEKLFF	TGTGCCAGCAGTGACCCCAGCTCAGGTACTGAAAAACTGTTTTTT
many	TRBD1	TRBV9	TRBJ1-6	CASSPTGTGDSPLHF	TGTGCCAGCAGCCCAACCGGGACAGGGGATTCACCCCTCCACTTT
.	.	TRBV2	TRBJ2-5	CASKQTEQETQYF	TGTGCCAGCAAACAAACGGAACAAGAGACCCAGTACTTC
few	TRBD1	TRBV5-4	TRBJ1-2	CASSDGTVWGYTF	TGTGCCAGCAGCGACGGGACAGTTTGGGGCTACACCTTC
.	TRBD1	TRBV9	TRBJ2-1	CASSDFGTGDWNEQFF	TGTGCCAGCAGCGATTTCGGGACAGGGGACTGGAATGAGCAGTTCTTC
.	.	TRBV11-2	TRBJ1-3	CASSLYPSRQAGNTIYF	TGTGCCAGCAGCTTATATCCCTCGCGGCAGGCTGGAAACACCATATATTTT
many	TRBD2	TRBV29-1	TRBJ2-1	CSAILAGGLGEQFF	TGCAGCGCAATTCTAGCGGGGGGGCTGGGTGAGCAGTTCTTC
.	TRBD1	TRBV12-3/TRBV12-4	TRBJ1-4	CASSTTGGIGEKLFF	TGTGCCAGCAGCACGACAGGGGGGATAGGGGAAAAACTGTTTTTT
many	.	TRBV19	TRBJ1-5	CASSARTYDQPQHF	TGTGCCAGTAGTGCCCGGACATACGATCAGCCCCAGCATTTT
.	.	TRBV3-1	TRBJ2-7	CASSQQGTFYEQYF	TGTGCCAGCAGCCAGCAGGGGACGTTCTACGAGCAGTACTTC
few	.	TRBV6-1	TRBJ1-2	CASSQSPTGFGYTF	TGTGCCAGCAGCCAATCCCCAACAGGGTTCGGCTACACCTTC
.	TRBD1	TRBV15	TRBJ2-3	CATSSRTGEADTQYF	TGTGCCACCAGCTCCCGGACAGGCGAGGCAGATACGCAGTATTTT
many	.	TRBV29-1	TRBJ2-1	CSADGFQEVYNEQFF	TGCAGCGCTGATGGGTTTCAAGAGGTGTACAATGAGCAGTTCTTC
many	.	TRBV2	TRBJ1-5	CASSELVSGAQPQHF	TGTGCCAGCAGTGAACTGGTTTCAGGTGCTCAGCCCCAGCATTTT
many	TRBD1	TRBV19	TRBJ2-5	CASSGQGATETQYF	TGTGCCAGTAGTGGCCAGGGGGCAACGGAGACCCAGTACTTC
many	.	TRBV24-1	TRBJ2-5	CATSDLETQYF	TGTGCCACCAGTGATCTAGAGACCCAGTACTTC
many	TRBD1	TRBV9	TRBJ1-2	CASSLSPGGSYGYTF	TGTGCCAGCAGCTTATCTCCAGGGGGGAGCTATGGCTACACCTTC
many	TRBD2	TRBV9	TRBJ2-7	CASSVGTGGHNEQYF	TGTGCCAGCAGCGTAGGAACGGGAGGCCATAACGAGCAGTACTTC
.	TRBD1	TRBV10-2	TRBJ1-6	CASAGTDNSPLHF	TGCGCCAGTGCCGGGACAGATAATTCACCCCTCCACTTT
.	TRBD2	TRBV11-2	TRBJ2-7	CASSLEQAGVHEQYF	TGTGCCAGCAGCTTAGAGCAAGCGGGAGTCCACGAGCAGTACTTC
.	.	TRBV3-1	TRBJ2-7	CASSQDARGVEQYF	TGTGCCAGCAGCCAAGATGCCAGGGGTGTGGAGCAGTACTTC
many	.	TRBV9	TRBJ1-2	CASNTGPNDYGYTF	TGTGCCAGCAATACAGGGCCGAACGACTATGGCTACACCTTC
once	.	TRBV25-1	TRBJ1-3	CASSPQSAGTGNTIYF	TGTGCCAGCAGCCCACAGTCGGCAGGAACTGGAAACACCATATATTTT
.	.	TRBV3-1	TRBJ1-4	CASSGRGTNEKLFF	TGTGCCAGCAGCGGCCGGGGGACCAATGAAAAACTGTTTTTT
many	.	TRBV19	TRBJ1-1	CASSIDRSGTEAFF	TGTGCCAGTAGTATAGACAGGTCCGGGACTGAAGCTTTCTTT
many	TRBD2	TRBV29-1	TRBJ2-3	CSTKGLAGGMTDTQYF	TGCAGCACAAAGGGGCTAGCGGGAGGGATGACAGATACGCAGTATTTT
.	TRBD1	TRBV2	TRBJ2-5	CASSRYRGRGETQYF	TGTGCCAGCAGCAGATACAGGGGGCGCGGAGAGACCCAGTACTTC
.	.	TRBV20-1	TRBJ1-1	CRAREGPRNTEAFF	TGCCGTGCTAGAGAGGGACCCAGGAACACTGAAGCTTTCTTT
many	.	TRBV2	TRBJ1-2	CASSVLGADYGYTF	TGTGCCAGCAGTGTGCTCGGCGCCGACTATGGCTACACCTTC
few	.	TRBV27	TRBJ1-1	CASSWSSDSRNTEAFF	TGTGCCAGCAGTTGGTCTTCCGACTCAAGGAACACTGAAGCTTTCTTT
many	.	TRBV29-1	TRBJ2-5	CSVRGGTGQETQYF	TGCAGCGTCAGGGGGGGGACAGGTCAAGAGACCCAGTACTTC
.	TRBD1	TRBV19	TRBJ1-5	CASEQGNDQPQHF	TGTGCCAGTGAACAGGGGAACGATCAGCCCCAGCATTTT
few	TRBD1	TRBV15	TRBJ2-7	CATSHSSGTGSYEQYF	TGTGCCACCAGCCACTCTTCCGGGACAGGTTCCTACGAGCAGTACTTC
.	.	TRBV24-1	TRBJ1-5	CASRPLYSNQPQHF	TGTGCCAGCAGACCTCTCTATAGCAATCAGCCCCAGCATTTT
many	.	TRBV7-3	TRBJ1-2	CASSLRRADGGYTF	TGTGCCAGCAGCTTACGCAGGGCCGACGGGGGCTACACCTTC
.	TRBD1	TRBV3-1	TRBJ2-3	CASRGTGLGGTQYF	TGTGCCAGCAGGGGGACAGGATTAGGAGGTACGCAGTATTTT
.	TRBD1	TRBV7-2	TRBJ2-1	CASSQAGQGYNEQFF	TGTGCCAGCAGCCAAGCAGGACAGGGCTACAATGAGCAGTTCTTC